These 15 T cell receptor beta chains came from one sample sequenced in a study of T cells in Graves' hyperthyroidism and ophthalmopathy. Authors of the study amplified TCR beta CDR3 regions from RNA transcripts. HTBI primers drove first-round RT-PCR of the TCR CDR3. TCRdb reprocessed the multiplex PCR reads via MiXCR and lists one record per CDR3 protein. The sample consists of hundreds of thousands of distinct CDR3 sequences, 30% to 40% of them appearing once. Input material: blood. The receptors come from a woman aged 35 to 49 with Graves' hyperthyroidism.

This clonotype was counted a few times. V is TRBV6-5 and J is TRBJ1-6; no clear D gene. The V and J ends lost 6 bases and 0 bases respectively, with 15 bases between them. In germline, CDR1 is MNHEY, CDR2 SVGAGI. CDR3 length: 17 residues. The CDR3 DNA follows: TGTGCCAGCAGCCCTGGACGGTTTGGCTCCTATAATTCACCCCTCCACTTT. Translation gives CASSPGRFGSYNSPLHF.

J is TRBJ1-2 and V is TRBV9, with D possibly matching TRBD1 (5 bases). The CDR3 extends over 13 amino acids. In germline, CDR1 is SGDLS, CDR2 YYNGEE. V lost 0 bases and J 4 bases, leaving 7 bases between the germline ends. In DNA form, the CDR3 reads TGTGCCAGCAGCGTAGGGGACCTCTATGGCTACACCTTC. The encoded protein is CASSVGDLYGYTF.

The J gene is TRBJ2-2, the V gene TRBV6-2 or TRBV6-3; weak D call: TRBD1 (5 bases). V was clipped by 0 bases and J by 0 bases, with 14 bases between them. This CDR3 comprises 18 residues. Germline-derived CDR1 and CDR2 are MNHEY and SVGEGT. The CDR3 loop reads CASSYSNFPDTNTGELFF. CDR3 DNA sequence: TGTGCCAGCAGTTACTCGAATTTTCCGGACACGAACACCGGGGAGCTGTTTTTT.

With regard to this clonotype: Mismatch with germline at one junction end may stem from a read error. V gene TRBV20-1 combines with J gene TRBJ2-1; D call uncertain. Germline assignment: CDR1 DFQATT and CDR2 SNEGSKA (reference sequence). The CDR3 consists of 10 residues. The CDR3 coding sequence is TGCAGTGCTGGAGACAATGAGCAGTTCTTC. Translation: CSAGDNEQFF.

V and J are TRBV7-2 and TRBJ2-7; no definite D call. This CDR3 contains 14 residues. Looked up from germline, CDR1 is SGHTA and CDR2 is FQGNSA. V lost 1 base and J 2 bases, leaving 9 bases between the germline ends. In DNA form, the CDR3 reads TGTGCCAGCAGCTTAGTTCGGCTCGCCTACGAGCAGTACTTC. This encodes CASSLVRLAYEQYF.

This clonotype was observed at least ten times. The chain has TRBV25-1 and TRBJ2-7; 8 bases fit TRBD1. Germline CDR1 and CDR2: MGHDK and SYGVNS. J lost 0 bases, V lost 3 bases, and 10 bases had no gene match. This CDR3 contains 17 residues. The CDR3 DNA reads TGTGCCAGCAGTGATAGAGAGGGAACAGGGGGCTCCTACGAGCAGTACTTC. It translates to CASSDREGTGGSYEQYF.

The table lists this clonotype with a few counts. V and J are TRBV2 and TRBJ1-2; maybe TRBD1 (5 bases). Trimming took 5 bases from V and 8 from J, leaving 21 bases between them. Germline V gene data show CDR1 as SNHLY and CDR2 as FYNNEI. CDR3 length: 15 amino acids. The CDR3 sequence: CASSPLGAGLEGYTF. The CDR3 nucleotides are TGTGCCAGCAGTCCCCTCGGGGCAGGTCTAGAGGGCTACACCTTC.

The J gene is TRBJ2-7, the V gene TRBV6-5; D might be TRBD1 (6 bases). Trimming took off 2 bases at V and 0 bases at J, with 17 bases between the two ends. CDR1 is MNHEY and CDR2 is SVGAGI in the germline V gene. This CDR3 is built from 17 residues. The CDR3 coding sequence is TGTGCCAGCAGTTACAGAAATGCTCCAGGGGCCTCCTACGAGCAGTACTTC. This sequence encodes CASSYRNAPGASYEQYF.

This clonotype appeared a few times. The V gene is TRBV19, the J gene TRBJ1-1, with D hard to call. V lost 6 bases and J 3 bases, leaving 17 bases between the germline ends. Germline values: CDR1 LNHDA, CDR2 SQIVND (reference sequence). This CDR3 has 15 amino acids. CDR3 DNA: TGTGCCAGTAGAACCCGACACGGCCCGGACACTGAAGCTTTCTTT. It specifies CASRTRHGPDTEAFF.

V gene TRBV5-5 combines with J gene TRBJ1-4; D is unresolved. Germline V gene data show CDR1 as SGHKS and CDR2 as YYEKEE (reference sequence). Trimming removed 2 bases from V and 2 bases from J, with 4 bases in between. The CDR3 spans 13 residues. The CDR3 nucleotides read TGTGCCAGCAGCTTACCCACTAATGAAAAACTGTTTTTT. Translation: CASSLPTNEKLFF.

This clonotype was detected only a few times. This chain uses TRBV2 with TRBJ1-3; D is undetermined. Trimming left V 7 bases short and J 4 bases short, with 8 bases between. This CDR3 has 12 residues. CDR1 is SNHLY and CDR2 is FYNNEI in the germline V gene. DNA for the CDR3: TGTGCCAGCACCGTCGACGGAAACACCATATATTTT. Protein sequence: CASTVDGNTIYF.

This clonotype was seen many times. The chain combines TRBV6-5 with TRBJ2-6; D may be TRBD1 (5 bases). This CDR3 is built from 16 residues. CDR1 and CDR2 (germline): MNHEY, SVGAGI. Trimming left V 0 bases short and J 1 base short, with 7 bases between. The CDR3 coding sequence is TGTGCCAGCAGTTACTCCTCAGGGTCTGGGGCCAACGTCCTGACTTTC. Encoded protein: CASSYSSGSGANVLTF.

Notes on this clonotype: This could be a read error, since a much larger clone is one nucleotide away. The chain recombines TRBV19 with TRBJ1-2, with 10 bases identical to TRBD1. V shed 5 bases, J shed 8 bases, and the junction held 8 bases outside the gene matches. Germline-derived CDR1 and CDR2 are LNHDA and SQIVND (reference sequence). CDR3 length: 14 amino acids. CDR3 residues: CASSLGQGTTGYTF. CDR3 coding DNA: TGTGCCAGTAGTCTGGGACAGGGGACGACGGGCTACACCTTC.

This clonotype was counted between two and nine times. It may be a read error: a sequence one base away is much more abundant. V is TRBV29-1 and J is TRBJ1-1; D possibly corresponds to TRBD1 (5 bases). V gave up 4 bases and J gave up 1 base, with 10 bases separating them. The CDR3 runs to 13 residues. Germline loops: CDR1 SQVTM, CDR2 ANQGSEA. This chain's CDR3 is CSVGSQGNTEAFF. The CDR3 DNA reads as TGCAGCGTTGGATCCCAGGGGAACACTGAAGCTTTCTTT.

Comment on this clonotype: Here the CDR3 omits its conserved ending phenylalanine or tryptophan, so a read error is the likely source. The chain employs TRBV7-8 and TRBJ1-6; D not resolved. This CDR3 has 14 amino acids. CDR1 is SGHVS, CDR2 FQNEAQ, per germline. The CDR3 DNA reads TGTGCCAGCAGCCATCGGGCCAATAATTCGCCCCTCCACCTT. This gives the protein CASSHRANNSPLHL.